The clone carrying this T cell receptor (beta chain) appeared a few times. Its antigen is unidentified. Amplification of TCR alpha and beta CDR3 regions from RNA used iRepertoire nested multiplex PCR. TCRdb re-derived calls from the multiplex PCR reads in MiXCR, one entry per CDR3 protein. The table has a few hundred thousand distinct CDR3 sequences, 41% seen once; the top ten hold about 12%. J lost 4 bases, V lost 5 bases, and 17 bases had no gene match. The germline V gene has CDR1 LGHNA and CDR2 YSLEER. The CDR3 totals 18 residues. The data belong to a study of glioma-infiltrating T cells. Turning to the study itself: Around 1 million peripheral T cells were targeted at about 4.5- to 10-fold coverage. Findings and limits, study-wide: Only very few CDR3 sequences appeared in both tissue and blood.

The chain combines TRBV4-3 with TRBJ2-1, with 7 bases lining up with TRBD2. The sequenced sample was glioma tissue, nonneoplastic brain tissue, or PBMCs (not recorded which). The sequence was collected from a human donor with low-grade glioma or glioblastoma, undergoing nonglioma brain surgery, or in good health (not recorded which). The CDR3 loop is CASSKKGGGRVRYNEQFF. As DNA, the CDR3 is TGCGCCAGCAGCAAAAAGGGAGGCGGGAGAGTACGGTACAATGAGCAGTTCTTC.